Listed below are T cell receptor beta chains from one sample, sequenced in a study of response to subunit inactivated influenza vaccine. TCRdb processed the RT-PCR reads anew with MiXCR; each CDR3 protein has one entry. The sample has about 540,000 distinct CDR3 sequences; around a quarter are singletons. A further study also used this sample, focusing on T cells expressing NK-cell markers.

Sequences were derived from CD4+ T cells sorted from PBMCs, sampled about 12 days after vaccination. These receptors were taken from a middle-aged man who received an inactivated influenza vaccine. The CDR3 runs from the conserved cysteine through the conserved F or W. The D gene is left open where the match is weak. Rows may omit the clone size; those that give it use once, few, many or a size class.

j_gene,d_gene,v_gene,abundance,CDR3nt,CDR3aa
TRBJ1-1,NA,TRBV29-1,many,TGCAGCGTTGCCATGGTGGGCGCGGGGACTGAAGCTTTCTTT,CSVAMVGAGTEAFF
TRBJ2-1,TRBD1,TRBV6-2/TRBV6-3,NA,TGTGCCACTTATCGACAGGGCTACAATGAGCAGTTCTTC,CATYRQGYNEQFF
TRBJ2-5,NA,TRBV5-1,few,TGCGCCAGCAGCTTGGCCGGTTCGGGGATCGGAGAGACCCAGTACTTC,CASSLAGSGIGETQYF
TRBJ2-7,NA,TRBV20-1,NA,TGCAGTGCTAGGGGGGATAGCGGCGAGCAGTACTTC,CSARGDSGEQYF
TRBJ2-6,TRBD1,TRBV27,NA,TGTGCCAGCAGTTTTGGGACAGGGGCCTTCTCTGGGGCCAACGTCCTGACTTTC,CASSFGTGAFSGANVLTF
TRBJ2-7,NA,TRBV7-9,NA,TGTGCCACAAACGGGGTGAACTACGAGCAGTACTTC,CATNGVNYEQYF
TRBJ2-1,NA,TRBV20-1,NA,TGCAGTGCTAGAGGGTTACTCAACAATGAGCAGTTCTTC,CSARGLLNNEQFF
TRBJ2-7,TRBD1,TRBV27,many,TGTGCCAGCAGTACGGGACAGGGCTCCTACGAGCAGTACTTC,CASSTGQGSYEQYF
TRBJ1-1,NA,TRBV10-3,NA,TGTGCCATCAGGGCCTCGCGGGACACTGAAGCTTTCTTT,CAIRASRDTEAFF
TRBJ2-7,NA,TRBV6-2/TRBV6-3,NA,TGTGCCAGCACTCGAAGGGGACCGAACGAGCAGTACTTC,CASTRRGPNEQYF
TRBJ2-2,NA,TRBV12-3/TRBV12-4,many,TGCGCCAGCAGCTTGGCCCCCGGGGAGCTGTTTTTT,CASSLAPGELFF
TRBJ1-2,NA,TRBV5-1,few,TGCGCCAGCAGCTTGTGGCAGGGGAACTATGGCTACACCTTC,CASSLWQGNYGYTF
TRBJ1-2,NA,TRBV5-5,few,TGTGCCAGCAGCTTAGGCAGCAATAACTATGGCTACACCTTC,CASSLGSNNYGYTF
TRBJ2-5,TRBD1,TRBV5-6,NA,TGTGCCAGCAGGAGGACCGGGACAGGGGTCTTGGAGACCCAGTACTTC,CASRRTGTGVLETQYF
TRBJ1-5,NA,TRBV28,NA,TGTGCCAGCAGTTTATGGATTCCCTTTACCGACAGCAATCAGCCCCAGCATTTT,CASSLWIPFTDSNQPQHF
TRBJ2-2,NA,TRBV13,NA,TGTGCCAGCAGCTTCTCGGTTAACGGGGAGCTGTTTTTT,CASSFSVNGELFF
TRBJ2-3,TRBD2,TRBV7-2,many,TGTGCCAGCAGCTACAGACTAGCGGGAGCTGCAGATACGCAGTATTTT,CASSYRLAGAADTQYF
TRBJ2-2,TRBD2,TRBV28,NA,TGTGCCAGCATTCCGGGACTAGCGGAAAGGAACACCGGGGAGCTGTTTTTT,CASIPGLAERNTGELFF
TRBJ1-1,NA,TRBV10-3,few,TGTGCCATCAGTGATCCAGGGCGGGGGAACACTGAAGCTTTCTTT,CAISDPGRGNTEAFF
TRBJ2-1,TRBD2,TRBV6-5,few,TGTGCCAGCAGTTACTCGGGGACTAGCGGGAGTAATGAGCAGTTCTTC,CASSYSGTSGSNEQFF
TRBJ2-1,TRBD2,TRBV20-1,NA,TGCAGCCCTTCGACTAGCGGGAGGGCCAATGAGCAGTTCTTC,CSPSTSGRANEQFF
TRBJ2-7,NA,TRBV10-3,few,TGTGCCATCAGGAACGACCGGGACGGTTACGAGCAGTACTTC,CAIRNDRDGYEQYF
TRBJ2-5,TRBD2,TRBV27,NA,TGTGCCAGCAGTTTAAGGGGACTAGCTCGAGAGACCCAGTACTTC,CASSLRGLARETQYF